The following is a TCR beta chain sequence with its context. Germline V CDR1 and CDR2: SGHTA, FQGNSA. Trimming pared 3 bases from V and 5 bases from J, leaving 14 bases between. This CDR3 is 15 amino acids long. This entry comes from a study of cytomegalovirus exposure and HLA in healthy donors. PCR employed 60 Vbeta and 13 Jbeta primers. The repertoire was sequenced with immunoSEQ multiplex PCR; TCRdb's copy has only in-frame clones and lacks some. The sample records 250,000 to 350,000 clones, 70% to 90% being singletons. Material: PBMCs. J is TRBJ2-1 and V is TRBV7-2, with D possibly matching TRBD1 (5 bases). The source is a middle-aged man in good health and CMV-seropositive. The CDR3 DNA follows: TGTGCCAGCAGCTTTCCTCCCGACAGAAACAATGAGCAGTTCTTC. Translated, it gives CASSFPPDRNNEQFF.